The clone carrying this T cell receptor (beta chain) was recorded only once. Expressed TCRB transcripts were sequenced because the isolated RNA had all been reverse transcribed beforehand. Profiling relied on immunoSEQ multiplex PCR, and the TCRdb table lists in-frame clones only, not all of them. The sample carries hundreds of thousands of clones, approximately 15% recorded once. Looked up from germline, CDR1 is SGHRS and CDR2 is YFSETQ. The CDR3 length is 15 residues. V lost 0 bases and J lost 2, with 11 bases in between. This record comes from a study of beta chain features in type 1 diabetes. This TCR was sampled from a man aged 25 to 40 in good health. The sequenced sample was naive CD4+ T cells from blood. This rearrangement joins TRBV5-1 to TRBJ1-2, with D perhaps matching TRBD1 (6 bases). The CDR3 DNA is TGCGCCAGCAGCTTGGTGGACAGTCTGAACTATGGCTACACCTTC. It yields the protein CASSLVDSLNYGYTF.